This section outlines one TCR beta chain sequence together with its context. Recruitment covered some 25 US areas and drew participants whose ages spanned about 18 to 100 years. Cohort 3 recovered donors had two negative PCRs, clearance, or symptom resolution. This sample is part of a study of blood T cell repertoires in COVID-19. Across the study: Acute and convalescent COVID-19 specimens originated in the United States, Italy and Spain. Sources were T cells, B-cell-depleted T cells, or PBMCs; the material itself was cDNA or gDNA.

The V end lost 8 bases, the J end lost 4 bases, and 16 bases lay between the germline ends. CDR3 length: 14 residues. The germline gives CDR1 MNHEY, CDR2 SVGAGI. Measured with immunoSEQ multiplex PCR; TCRdb has only the in-frame clones, and not every one. The data show roughly 380,000 clones, about 90% seen once. This receptor was obtained from a woman in her thirties who had recovered from COVID-19. Sequencing was carried out using PBMCs or T cells enriched from blood (not recorded which). The V gene is TRBV6-5, the J gene TRBJ2-3; TRBD1 is a possible D gene (7 bases). The CDR3 DNA reads TGTGCCAGCCGATCGGAGGGGGCGGCAGATACGCAGTATTTT. This encodes CASRSEGAADTQYF.